Sequencing of this T cell receptor (beta chain) was carried out in a study of blood T cell repertoires in COVID-19. Looking at the study overall: The United States, Italy and Spain were the sources of the acute and convalescent COVID-19 samples. PBMCs, B-cell-depleted T cells, or T cells were the source of the cDNA or gDNA that made up the material.

This clone has just one count. V dropped 0 bases and J dropped 5 bases, with 11 bases sitting between them. In germline, CDR1 is SGDLS, CDR2 YYNGEE. The CDR3 spans 14 residues. Authors' processing steps: The assay estimated nucleated cells by amplifying reference gene primers. Libraries were prepared by immunoSEQ multiplex PCR; TCRdb keeps only in-frame clonotypes and omits some of them. V and J calls and clone size follow that table, whereas D and trimming were derived from the DNA. The repertoire includes fewer than 200,000 clones, over 75% of them detected once, and 1% to 1.5% sits in the top ten. This receptor was taken from a man in his 60s who had recovered from COVID-19. The sample comprised peripheral blood. The chain has TRBV9 and TRBJ2-5; TRBD1 is a possible D gene (5 bases). Here the CDR3 reads CASSVGSGKETQYF. The CDR3 DNA reads TGTGCCAGCAGCGTAGGGTCAGGGAAGGAGACCCAGTACTTC.